Listed below are T cell receptor beta chains from one sample, sequenced in a study of blood T cell repertoires in COVID-19. Sequenced by immunoSEQ multiplex PCR; TCRdb stores in-frame clones only, minus some. This table holds more than 110,000 clones, roughly four fifths found once. Sequenced input: peripheral blood. These receptor sequences come from a woman aged 55-70 years with acute or convalescent COVID-19. The CDR3 runs from the conserved cysteine through the conserved F or W. A D gene is named only where the DNA matches it firmly. Size is omitted from some rows. Given values are once, few, many or a class for expanded clones.

clone size,V gene,D gene,J gene,CDR3 length,CDR3 DNA,CDR3 protein
few,TRBV28,TRBD2,TRBJ2-3,12,TGTGCCAGCCGGGGAGGGCCGCATACGCAGTATTTT,CASRGGPHTQYF
.,TRBV18,.,TRBJ1-4,16,TGTGCCAGCTCACCGCAGACGACAGGCGATTATGAAAAACTGTTTTTT,CASSPQTTGDYEKLFF
.,TRBV7-9,.,TRBJ1-1,12,TGTGCCAGCAGCTACACAGGGTCCGAAGCTTTCTTT,CASSYTGSEAFF
.,TRBV6-1,TRBD1,TRBJ2-3,14,TGTGCCAGCAGTGAGACAGGGGGCCCAGATACGCAGTATTTT,CASSETGGPDTQYF
.,TRBV30,.,TRBJ1-3,16,TGTGCCTGGAGTGGGGGAGCGGGGACGGGCGGAAACACCATATATTTT,CAWSGGAGTGGNTIYF
.,TRBV27,.,TRBJ2-2,14,TGTGCCAGCAGTTTTGAGGTGAACACCGGGGAGCTGTTTTTT,CASSFEVNTGELFF
.,TRBV29-1,TRBD2,TRBJ2-7,14,TGCAGCGCTTCAGCTCCGGGACTAGCGTTCGAGCAGTACTTC,CSASAPGLAFEQYF
.,TRBV28,.,TRBJ1-6,14,TGTGCCAGCACTCGCGCCAGGTTCAATTCACCCCTCCACTTT,CASTRARFNSPLHF
.,TRBV5-5,TRBD1,TRBJ1-4,13,TGTGCCGCCGAGACAGGGTACGGTGAAAAACTGTTTTTT,CAAETGYGEKLFF
once,TRBV24-1,TRBD1,TRBJ2-6,17,TGTGCCACCAGTGAGACCGGGACAGGCTCTGGGGCCAACGTCCTGACTTTC,CATSETGTGSGANVLTF
.,TRBV4-1,TRBD2,TRBJ2-1,16,TGCGCCAGCAGCCAAGATTCTAGCGGGAGAATCAATGAGCAGTTCTTC,CASSQDSSGRINEQFF
few,TRBV5-4,.,TRBJ2-3,16,TGTGCCAGCAGCTTGGGGGCGGGCCGTGGCACAGATACGCAGTATTTT,CASSLGAGRGTDTQYF
.,TRBV9,.,TRBJ2-2,12,TGTGCCAGCAGCCACTCGGGGGGGGAGCTGTTTTTT,CASSHSGGELFF
.,TRBV5-1,.,TRBJ2-5,15,TGCGCCAGCAGCTCCCGGCGGAGGGCTCAAGAGACCCAGTACTTC,CASSSRRRAQETQYF
.,TRBV13,TRBD1,TRBJ1-3,14,TGTGCCAGCAGCGTGACAGGGCCCGGAAACACCATATATTTT,CASSVTGPGNTIYF
.,TRBV30,.,TRBJ1-6,21,TGTGCCTGGAGTCCCACCCCGCTTGACAGGTACGGGTCATCCTATAATTCACCCCTCCACTTT,CAWSPTPLDRYGSSYNSPLHF
.,TRBV5-4,TRBD1,TRBJ1-3,15,TGTGCCAGCAGCGTACAGGGGGCGTATGGAAACACCATATATTTT,CASSVQGAYGNTIYF
.,TRBV2,TRBD2,TRBJ2-3,16,TGTGCCAGGGAGACCGGGCGGGAGCGGAGCACAGATACGCAGTATTTT,CARETGRERSTDTQYF
.,TRBV19,TRBD2,TRBJ2-1,17,TGTGCCAGTAGCCGGACTAGCGGGAGGGCCGATCCTAATGAGCAGTTCTTC,CASSRTSGRADPNEQFF
.,TRBV7-3,TRBD2,TRBJ2-2,16,TGTGCCAGCAGCTTACTAAGCTTAGCGGGCACCGGGGAGCTGTTTTTT,CASSLLSLAGTGELFF
once,TRBV6-2/TRBV6-3,.,TRBJ2-7,15,TGTGCCAGCAGTTACTTCAGCGACAGCTCCTACGAGCAGTACTTC,CASSYFSDSSYEQYF
.,TRBV10-1,.,TRBJ2-2,14,TGCGCCAGCAGTGAGATGAGGATGACCGGGGAGCTGTTTTTT,CASSEMRMTGELFF
.,TRBV27,.,TRBJ2-2,14,TGTGCCAGCAGTTTTAGGGGTGGCACCGGGGAGCTGTTTTTT,CASSFRGGTGELFF